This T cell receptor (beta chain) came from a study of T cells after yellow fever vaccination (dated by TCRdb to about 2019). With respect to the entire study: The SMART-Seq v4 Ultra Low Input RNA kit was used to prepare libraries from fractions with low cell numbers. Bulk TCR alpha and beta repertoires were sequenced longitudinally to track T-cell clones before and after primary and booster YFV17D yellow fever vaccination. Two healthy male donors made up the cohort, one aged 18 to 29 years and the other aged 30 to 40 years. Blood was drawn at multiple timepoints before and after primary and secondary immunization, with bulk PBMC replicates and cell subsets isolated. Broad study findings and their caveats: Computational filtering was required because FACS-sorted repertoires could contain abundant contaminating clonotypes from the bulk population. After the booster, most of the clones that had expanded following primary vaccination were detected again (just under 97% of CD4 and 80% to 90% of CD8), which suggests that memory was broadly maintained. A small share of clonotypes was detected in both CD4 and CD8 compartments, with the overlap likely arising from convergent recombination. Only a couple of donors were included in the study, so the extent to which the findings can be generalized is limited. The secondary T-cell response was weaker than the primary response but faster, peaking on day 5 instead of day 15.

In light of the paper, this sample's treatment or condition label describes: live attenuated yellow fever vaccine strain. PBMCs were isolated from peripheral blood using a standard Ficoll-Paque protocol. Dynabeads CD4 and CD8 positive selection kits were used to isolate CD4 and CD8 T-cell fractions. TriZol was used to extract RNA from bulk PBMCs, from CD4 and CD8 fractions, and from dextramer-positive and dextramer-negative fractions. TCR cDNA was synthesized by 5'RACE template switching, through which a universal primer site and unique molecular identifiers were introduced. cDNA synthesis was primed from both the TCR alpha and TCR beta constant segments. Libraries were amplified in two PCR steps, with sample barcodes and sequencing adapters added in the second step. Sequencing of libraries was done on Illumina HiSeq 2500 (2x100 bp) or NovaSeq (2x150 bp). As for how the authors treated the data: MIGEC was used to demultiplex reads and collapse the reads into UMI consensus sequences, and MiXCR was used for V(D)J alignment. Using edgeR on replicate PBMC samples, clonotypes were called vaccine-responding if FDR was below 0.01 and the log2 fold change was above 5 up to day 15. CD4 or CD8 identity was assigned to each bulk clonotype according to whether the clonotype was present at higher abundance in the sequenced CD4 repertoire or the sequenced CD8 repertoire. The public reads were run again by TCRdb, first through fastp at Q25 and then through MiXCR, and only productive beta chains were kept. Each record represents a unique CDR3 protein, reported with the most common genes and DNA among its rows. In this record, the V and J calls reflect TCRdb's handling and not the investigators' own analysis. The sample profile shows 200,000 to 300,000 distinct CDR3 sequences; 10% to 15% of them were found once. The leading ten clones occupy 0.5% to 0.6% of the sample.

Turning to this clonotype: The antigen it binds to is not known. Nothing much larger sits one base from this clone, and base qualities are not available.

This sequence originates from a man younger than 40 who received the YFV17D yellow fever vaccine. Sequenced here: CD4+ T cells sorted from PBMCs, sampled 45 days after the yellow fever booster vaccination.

This receptor has the CDR3 CASSYSGGTSGSVVEQYF. The DNA is as follows: TGTGCCAGCAGTTACTCCGGCGGGACTAGCGGGAGTGTCGTCGAGCAGTACTTC. Recombination linked TRBV6-5 to TRBJ2-7, with TRBD2 matching 14 junction bases. Looking up the germline V gene yields CDR1 MNHEY and CDR2 SVGAGI. CDR3 length: 18 amino acids, cysteine to phenylalanine. Only the CDR3 DNA is retained, 54 bases long and in frame from the first base. The germline V and J ends show losses of 0 bases and 6 bases respectively, and no gene match explains 10 bases of the junction.